This T cell receptor (beta chain) was sequenced for a study of T cells in Graves' hyperthyroidism and ophthalmopathy. The CDR3 has 16 residues. J gave up 1 base and V 4 bases, and 6 bases lay outside the gene matches. CDR1 is LGHDT and CDR2 is YNNKEL in the germline V gene (reference sequence). There were TCR beta CDR3 regions amplified from RNA transcripts. The HTBI primer set served for first-round RT-PCR of the TCR CDR3. One entry per CDR3 protein, called by TCRdb with MiXCR from the multiplex PCR reads. This repertoire shows around 620,000 distinct CDR3 sequences, about 14% found once; its top ten account for roughly 7.7%. Clinical Activity Scores of at least 3, NOSPECS grades of at least 4 and durations under 3 months characterized ophthalmopathy patients.

The chain joins TRBV3-1 to TRBJ2-2; 7 bases fit TRBD1. Sequenced input: blood. This receptor was identified in a woman between 18 and 30 years old with Graves' ophthalmopathy. CDR3 in DNA: TGTGCCAGCAGCCCGACAGGGATATTGAACACCGGGGAGCTGTTTTTT. It codes for CASSPTGILNTGELFF.